These T cell receptor beta chains were read from a single sample in a study of T-cell reconstitution after alpha-beta-depleted transplantation in children. MiXCR, run by TCRdb on the PCR reads, gives a single entry per CDR3 protein. The sample carries hundreds of thousands of distinct CDR3 sequences, about 10% recorded once. The sequenced sample was PBMCs, obtained before TCRalphabeta/CD19-depleted stem cell transplant. Receptors originate from a child aged 2-15 years with inherited bone marrow failure, due to receive a stem cell transplant. The CDR3 runs from the conserved cysteine through the conserved F or W. Rows give clone size only sometimes, using once, few, many, or a class for an expanded clone.

TRBJ1-1 TRBV20-1 many CSARIAVVDTEAFF
TRBJ2-1 TRBV24-1 many CATSPPGTGTYNEQFF
TRBJ2-1 TRBV12-3/TRBV12-4 many CASSRTSGARSYNEQFF
TRBJ2-3 TRBV15 many CATQLAGVEDTQYF
TRBJ2-1 TRBV13 many CASNTGRGYNEQFF
TRBJ1-2 TRBV5-1 many CASSLVGDNYGYTF
TRBJ2-5 TRBV4-3 - CASSQDFDFGDRHQETQYF
TRBJ2-5 TRBV4-2 many CASSQEFRGLKETQYF
TRBJ2-1 TRBV20-1 - CSPAVPGNNEQFF
TRBJ2-1 TRBV7-9 many CASSLGKGTRGREQFF
TRBJ2-2 TRBV9 many CASTRLAGEDTGELFF
TRBJ2-4 TRBV4-2 - CASSQDPNGWGRANIQYF
TRBJ2-1 TRBV27 many CATQSSGINFLSSYNEQFF
TRBJ2-7 TRBV6-5 - CASSYSAGVNEQYF
TRBJ2-7 TRBV20-1 many CSAPIGVLGEQYF